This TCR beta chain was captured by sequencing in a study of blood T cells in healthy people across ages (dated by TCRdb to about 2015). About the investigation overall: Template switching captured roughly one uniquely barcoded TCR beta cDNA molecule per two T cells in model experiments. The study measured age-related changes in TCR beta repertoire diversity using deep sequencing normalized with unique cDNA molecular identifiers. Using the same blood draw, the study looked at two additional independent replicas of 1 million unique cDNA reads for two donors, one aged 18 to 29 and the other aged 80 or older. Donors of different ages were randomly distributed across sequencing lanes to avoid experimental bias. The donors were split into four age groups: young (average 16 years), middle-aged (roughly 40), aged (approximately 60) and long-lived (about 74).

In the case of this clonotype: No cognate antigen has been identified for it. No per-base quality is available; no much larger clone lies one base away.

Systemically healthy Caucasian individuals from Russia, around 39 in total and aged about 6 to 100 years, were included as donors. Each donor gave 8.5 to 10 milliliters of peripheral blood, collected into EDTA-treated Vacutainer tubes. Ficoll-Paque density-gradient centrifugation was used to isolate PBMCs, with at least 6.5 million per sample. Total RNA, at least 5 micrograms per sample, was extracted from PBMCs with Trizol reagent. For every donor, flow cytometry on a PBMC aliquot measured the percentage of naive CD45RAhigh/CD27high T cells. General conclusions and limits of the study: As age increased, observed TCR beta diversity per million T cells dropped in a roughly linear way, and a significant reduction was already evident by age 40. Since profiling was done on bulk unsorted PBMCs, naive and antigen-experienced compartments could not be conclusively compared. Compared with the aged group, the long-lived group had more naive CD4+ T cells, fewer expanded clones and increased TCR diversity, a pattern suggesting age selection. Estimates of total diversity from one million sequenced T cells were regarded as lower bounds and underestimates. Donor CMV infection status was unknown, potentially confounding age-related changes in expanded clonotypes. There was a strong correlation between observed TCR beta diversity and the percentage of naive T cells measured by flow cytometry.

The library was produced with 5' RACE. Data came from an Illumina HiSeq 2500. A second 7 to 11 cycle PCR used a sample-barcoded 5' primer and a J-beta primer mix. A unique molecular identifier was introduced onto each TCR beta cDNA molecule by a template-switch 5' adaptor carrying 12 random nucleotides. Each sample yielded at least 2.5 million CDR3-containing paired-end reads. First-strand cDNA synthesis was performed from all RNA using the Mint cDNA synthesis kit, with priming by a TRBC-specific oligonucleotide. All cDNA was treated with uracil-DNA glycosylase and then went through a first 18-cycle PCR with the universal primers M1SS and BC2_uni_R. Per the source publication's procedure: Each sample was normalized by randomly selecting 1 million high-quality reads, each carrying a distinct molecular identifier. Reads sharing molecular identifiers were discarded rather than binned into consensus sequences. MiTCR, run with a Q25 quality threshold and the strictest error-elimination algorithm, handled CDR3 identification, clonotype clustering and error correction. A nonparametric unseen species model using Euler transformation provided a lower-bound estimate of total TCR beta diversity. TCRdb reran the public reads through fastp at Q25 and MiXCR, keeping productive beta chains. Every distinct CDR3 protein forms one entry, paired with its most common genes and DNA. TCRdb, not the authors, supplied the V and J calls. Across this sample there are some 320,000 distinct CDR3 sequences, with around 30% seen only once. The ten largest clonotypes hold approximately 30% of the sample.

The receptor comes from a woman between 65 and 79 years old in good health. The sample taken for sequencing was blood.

The DNA sequence is as follows: TGTGCCAGCAGCTCCCCCGGGGCAGATACGCAGTATTTT. Its protein is CASSSPGADTQYF. The chain employs TRBV7-3 and TRBJ2-3, with TRBD2 perhaps the D gene, on 5 matching bases. The CDR3, from cysteine to phenylalanine, totals 13 residues. Just the 39-base CDR3 DNA is kept, in frame starting at base 1. V is cut by 4 bases and J by 4 bases, and the space between the germline ends is 9 bases. CDR1 and CDR2, per the germline V gene, are SGHTA and FQGTGA. This CDR3, with the reference TRBV7-3 and TRBJ2-3 proteins standing in past its ends, gives the full variable domain GAGVSQTPSNKVTEKGKYVELRCDPISGHTALYWYRQSLGQGPEFLIYFQGTGAADDSGLPNDRFFAVRPEGSVSTLKIQRTERGDSAVYLCASSSPGADTQYFGPGTRLTVL.